This T cell receptor beta chain was identified during a study of T cell repertoires in cytomegalovirus infection. Germline loops: CDR1 KGHSH, CDR2 LQKENI. The CDR3 sequence is 14 residues long. Trimming at V came to 1 base and at J to 6 bases, leaving 5 bases not matched to a gene. Each CDR3 protein gets one entry after TCRdb re-called the reads with MiXCR. In the table there are around 310,000 distinct CDR3 sequences, 15% to 20% of which are singletons. V and J are TRBV18 and TRBJ1-2, with 7 bases identical to TRBD1. The clonotype was recovered from a human donor in good health (CMV status not recorded). Some clones in this sample may be carry-over from other donors' samples. Source material: PBMCs. The CDR3 sequence is CASSPQGAGDGYTF. DNA of the CDR3: TGTGCCAGCTCACCACAGGGGGCTGGGGATGGCTACACCTTC.